Below, one T cell receptor beta chain is given with its context. Its target is unknown. These data are taken from a study of graft-versus-host responses after intestinal transplantation. Study overall: Transplants given to recipients were multivisceral, liver-intestinal, or isolated intestinal. All recipients got anti-thymocyte globulin induction, then tacrolimus and steroids for about 3 years.

TCRdb's copy holds only in-frame clones and misses some; the assay was immunoSEQ multiplex PCR. Here the sample spans some 90,000 clones, approximately 80% being singletons. The V gene lost 5 bases and the J gene lost 3 bases, with 11 bases spanning the gap. The length of the CDR3 is 14 residues. Germline V CDR1 and CDR2: SGHAT, FQNNGV. The genes are TRBV11-2 and TRBJ1-3; D is perhaps TRBD1 (5 bases). This clonotype was sampled from a human donor who received an intestinal transplant. The sequencing here drew on unstimulated CD4+ T cells sorted from spleen or lymph node cells, taken before intestinal transplant. The CDR3 loop reads CASSPRVDGNTIYF. In nucleotides, the CDR3 is TGTGCCAGCAGCCCCAGGGTAGATGGAAACACCATATATTTT.